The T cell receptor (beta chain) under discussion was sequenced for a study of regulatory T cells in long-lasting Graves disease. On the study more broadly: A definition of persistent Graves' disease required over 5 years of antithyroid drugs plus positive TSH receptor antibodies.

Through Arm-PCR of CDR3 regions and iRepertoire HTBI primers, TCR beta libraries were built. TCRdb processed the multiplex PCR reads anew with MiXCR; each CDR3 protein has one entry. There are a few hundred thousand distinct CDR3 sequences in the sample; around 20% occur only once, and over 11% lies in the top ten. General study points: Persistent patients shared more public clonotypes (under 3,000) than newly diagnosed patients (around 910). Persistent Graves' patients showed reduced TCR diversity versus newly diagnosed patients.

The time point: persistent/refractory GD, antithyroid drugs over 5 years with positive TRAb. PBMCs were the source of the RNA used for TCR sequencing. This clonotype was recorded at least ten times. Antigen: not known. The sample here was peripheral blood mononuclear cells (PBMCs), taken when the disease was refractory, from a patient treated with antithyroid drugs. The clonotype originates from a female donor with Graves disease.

The CDR3 loop is CATSTRDREFNGYTF. Written as DNA, the CDR3 is TGTGCCACCAGCACTCGGGACAGGGAGTTCAATGGCTACACCTTC. This chain joins TRBV15 and TRBJ1-2, with 9 bases that match TRBD1. CDR1 is LNHNV and CDR2 is YYDKDF in the germline V gene (reference sequence). V trimming: 4 bases; J trimming: 6 bases; junction bases outside the gene matches: 9. This CDR3 has 15 residues.